The present T cell receptor beta chain was sequenced within a study of identical twins (dated by TCRdb to 2015 to 2016). With regard to the full study: To test whether fetal clonotypes persist, the study used deep sequencing on TCR alpha and beta repertoires from monozygotic twins, unrelated adults of various ages, and cord blood. To rule out contamination, the twin experiments were replicated at different times with different library preparation protocols. Findings and caveats that apply to the study as a whole: In beta out-of-frame sequences, excess twin sharing was weaker, because having fewer shared sequences lowered the signal-to-noise ratio. Compared with coincidental sharing between unrelated individuals, an excess of low generation-probability sequences was observed among out-of-frame TCR alpha sequences shared between twins. Invariant T cells such as MAIT and iNKT could partly confound zero-insertion analyses, although diverse VJ usage argued against such confounding for most clonotypes. Conclusions relied on cross-sectional statistical analysis, since the same donors could not be followed over many years. Fewer insertions were carried by abundant cord blood beta clonotypes; a weaker similar trend was observed in young adult naive repertoires, while no such trend was observed in memory repertoires. Recombination models systematically underestimated out-of-frame TCR alpha sharing in monozygotic twins but agreed with sharing between unrelated individuals.

Every donor was a healthy Caucasian. The twin cohort comprised three pairs of female monozygotic twins, all aged roughly 18 to 30 years. Positive isolation kits from Invitrogen were used to isolate the CD4+ and CD8+ T cell populations. Receptor amplification or capture employed 5' RACE. Sequencing took place on an Illumina HiSeq 2000. A universal primer binding site was added through template switching, and the final cDNA carried a unique molecular identifier so that TCR cDNA molecules could be counted accurately. Specific primers in the conserved constant-segment region were used to synthesize first-strand cDNA for TCR alpha and beta chains. To control for contamination, every cDNA library carried two barcodes: a SMART-Mk sample barcode plus Illumina barcodes. TruSeq adapter sequences, together with Illumina sample barcodes, were added in two successive PCR steps. TCR alpha and beta cDNA libraries were sequenced on the Illumina HiSeq platform with custom primers. The published analysis was carried out like this. MiGEC processed the raw reads to extract unique molecular identifiers, while MiXCR was used to determine the CDR3 positions. For each individual, recombination models were inferred using an EM algorithm with the repgenHMM and IGoR tools. Shared clonotypes were analyzed with the tcR package in R, and sharing was normalized by the product of cloneset sizes. To study raw recombination free of thymic and clonal selection effects, out-of-frame nonproductive sequences were analyzed. The raw public data were reprocessed by TCRdb itself: fastp quality trimming at Q25, MiXCR clonotype calling, in-frame beta chains only. Entries are consolidated by CDR3 protein sequence, retaining the most common genes and DNA. The V and J calls, along with clone size, are taken from TCRdb and not from the paper's own processing. The sample yields hundreds of thousands of distinct CDR3 sequences; about 24% were counted once. The ten largest clones represent about 3% of the sample.

This clonotype was counted a single time. No cognate antigen has been identified for it. Base quality data are lacking; no much larger clone is found one base away. These same data were also listed under a study on T cells expressing NK-cell markers. As described in the second report: In sorted CD3+CD56+NKG2C+, CD3+CD56+NKG2C- and CD3+CD56-NKG2C+ T-cell subsets from roughly 8 donors, TCR beta-chain repertoires were profiled. Seven of the eight sequenced donors were HCMV-seropositive and one was HCMV-seronegative. In several experiments an anti-gammadeltaTCR antibody was added to restrict sorting to alphabetaTCR-expressing T cells. In over five donors, the dominant CD3+CD56+NKG2C+ clonotypes were among the top 10 CD8+ clonotypes and accounted for about 1.0-7.5% of CD8+ T cells. Those dominant clonotypes were again the most abundant among CD3+CD56-NKG2C+ cells in a handful of donors, at about 28.3-60.1%. Whether the expanded NKG2C-expressing T cell clones were specific for HCMV antigens remained unclear. All eight donors whose samples were sequenced were randomly selected healthy volunteers, three of them men and five women. To determine HCMV serostatus, a commercial ELISA kit was used to detect HCMV-specific IgG in serum. Reads were demultiplexed and grouped by UMI with MIGEC, and clonotypes were assembled and quantified with MiTCR. To exclude erroneous sequences, only TCR cDNA sequences supported by at least two reads were retained. The tcR package was used for downstream repertoire analysis, and clonotypes were matched between fractions using CDR3 nucleotide sequence together with V segment. VDJmatch was used to annotate antigen specificity against VDJdb, with one amino acid substitution in CDR3 permitted.

The material sequenced was CD4+ T cells sorted from blood. This TCR was sampled from a woman aged 18-29 years in good health.

The DNA sequence is given as TGTGCCAGCAGTGTGGGTCTGAGCTCTGGAAACACCATATATTTT. It is translated as CASSVGLSSGNTIYF. This receptor chain uses TRBV6-1 and TRBJ1-3, with the D segment identity uncertain. There are 15 amino acids in the CDR3, from cysteine to phenylalanine inclusive. Here the CDR3 DNA is all that survives: 45 bases in frame from base 1. Based on the germline V gene, the CDR1 and CDR2 sequences are MNHNS and SASEGT. The V end loses 4 bases and the J end loses 0 bases, and a stretch of 10 bases separates them.